The 9 T cell receptor beta chains presented below share a single source sample, sequenced in a study of shared clonotypes between healthy human individuals. The method was immunoSEQ multiplex PCR; TCRdb's version includes in-frame clones alone and lacks a portion of them. The sample has a few million clones; 80% to 95% are singletons. Sequencing input: naive CD4+ T cells from PBMCs. Subset meaning: CD45RA+ positively selected. The receptor source for this set is a man between 18 and 35 years old in good health. Some clones in this sample may be carry-over from other donors' samples.

The chain uses TRBV28 and TRBJ1-1; 8 nucleotides line up with TRBD1. The J segment lost 4 bases and the V segment lost 4 bases, leaving 17 bases of the junction unmatched. Germline V CDR1 and CDR2: MDHEN, SYDVKM. The CDR3 consists of 18 residues. The CDR3 region has the DNA TGTGCCAGCAGTTCCCCGCGGACAGGGCACGATTTGTCCACTGAAGCTTTCTTT. It codes for CASSSPRTGHDLSTEAFF.

The chain joins TRBV9 to TRBJ2-3; D call uncertain. CDR3 length equals 14 residues. Germline loops: CDR1 SGDLS, CDR2 YYNGEE. Trimming left V 0 bases short and J 2 bases short, with 7 bases between. The CDR3 sequence is CASSVAGYTDTQYF. In DNA form, the CDR3 reads TGTGCCAGCAGCGTAGCGGGCTACACAGATACGCAGTATTTT.

Concerning this clone itself: Other DNA sequences in the sample encode the same CDR3. The chain uses TRBV9 and TRBJ1-1; the D is unclear. This CDR3 is 13 amino acids long. V was cut by 1 base and J by 1 base, with 5 bases left in between. The germline gives CDR1 SGDLS, CDR2 YYNGEE. In DNA form, the CDR3 reads TGTGCCAGCAGCGTACTTTCGAACACTGAAGCTTTCTTT. It is translated as CASSVLSNTEAFF.

The chain carries TRBV27 and TRBJ2-2, with no clear D. This CDR3 has 14 amino acids. Germline-derived CDR1 and CDR2 are MNHEY and SMNVEV (reference sequence). The CDR3 reads CAGARSTNTGELFF. CDR3 bases: TGTGCTGGAGCGCGTAGTACGAACACCGGGGAGCTGTTTTTT.

The chain uses TRBV5-1 and TRBJ2-7; the match to TRBD2 covers 8 bases. The CDR3 sequence is 15 residues long. The trim removed 6 bases at V and 1 base at J, leaving 9 bases unmatched. CDR1 is SGHRS and CDR2 is YFSETQ in the germline V gene. CDR3 DNA sequence: TGCGCCAGCACCGGGACTAGTTATGCATCCTACGAGCAGTACTTC. As protein: CASTGTSYASYEQYF.

The V and J genes are TRBV6-1 and TRBJ2-1; unclear D gene. Trimming removed 7 bases at V and 1 base at J, with 8 bases between. Germline values: CDR1 MNHNS, CDR2 SASEGT. The CDR3 runs 13 residues. The CDR3 spells CASTSYSYNEQFF. The DNA of the CDR3 is TGTGCCAGCACCTCCTATTCCTACAATGAGCAGTTCTTC.

DNA of the CDR3: TGTGCCAGCAGCTCCATCCTCAGGGGGGCCGCCTACGAGCAGTACTTC. Its protein is CASSSILRGAAYEQYF. The genes are TRBV28 and TRBJ2-7; D is possibly TRBD1 (7 bases). The CDR3 is made up of 16 amino acids. With 6 bases removed from V and 2 bases from J, the gap between germline ends came to 20 bases. Germline CDR1 reads MDHEN; CDR2 reads SYDVKM.

The chain recombines TRBV20-1 with TRBJ2-5; unclear D gene. Germline values: CDR1 DFQATT, CDR2 SNEGSKA (reference sequence). The V and J ends lost 1 base and 10 bases respectively, with 10 bases between them. This CDR3 has 11 amino acids. CDR3 sequence reads: CSARGYGGQYF. DNA of the CDR3: TGCAGTGCTAGAGGCTACGGCGGCCAGTACTTC.

The chain employs TRBV28 and TRBJ2-7; D uncertain. Germline V gene sequence: CDR1 MDHEN, CDR2 SYDVKM. V was cut by 6 bases and J by 2 bases, with 8 bases left in between. This CDR3 has 12 amino acids. The CDR3 sequence: CASRGRAYEQYF. The CDR3, as DNA: TGTGCCAGCAGGGGAAGGGCCTACGAGCAGTACTTC.